This TCR beta chain is from a study of T cell responses to AZD1222 COVID-19 vaccine. General study results and limits: Vaccine-associated CD4 TCRs spanned spike, dominant at 160-218 and 743-854. The donor cohort was predominantly white British with a female majority, and clonal diversity may have been underestimated. Regions left unmutated in variants are reportedly the target of nearly half of spike-specific TCRs.

The germline CDR1 and CDR2 sequences are ENHRY and SYGVKD. V shed 8 bases and J shed 0 bases, with 14 bases lying between them. CDR3 size: 15 residues. In regard to this clone: As yet, its antigen is unknown.

Measured with immunoSEQ multiplex PCR; TCRdb has only the in-frame clones, and not every one. Here the sample spans around 150,000 clones, roughly 94% being singletons. The clonotype was recovered from an adult in good health. The chain links TRBV10-3 to TRBJ1-3, with D possibly matching TRBD1 (5 bases). The material was peripheral blood, obtained on day 0 of MenACWY control vaccination. The CDR3 DNA follows: TGTGCCATCGGATGGGGGTCCTTCTCTGGAAACACCATATATTTT. Translation: CAIGWGSFSGNTIYF.